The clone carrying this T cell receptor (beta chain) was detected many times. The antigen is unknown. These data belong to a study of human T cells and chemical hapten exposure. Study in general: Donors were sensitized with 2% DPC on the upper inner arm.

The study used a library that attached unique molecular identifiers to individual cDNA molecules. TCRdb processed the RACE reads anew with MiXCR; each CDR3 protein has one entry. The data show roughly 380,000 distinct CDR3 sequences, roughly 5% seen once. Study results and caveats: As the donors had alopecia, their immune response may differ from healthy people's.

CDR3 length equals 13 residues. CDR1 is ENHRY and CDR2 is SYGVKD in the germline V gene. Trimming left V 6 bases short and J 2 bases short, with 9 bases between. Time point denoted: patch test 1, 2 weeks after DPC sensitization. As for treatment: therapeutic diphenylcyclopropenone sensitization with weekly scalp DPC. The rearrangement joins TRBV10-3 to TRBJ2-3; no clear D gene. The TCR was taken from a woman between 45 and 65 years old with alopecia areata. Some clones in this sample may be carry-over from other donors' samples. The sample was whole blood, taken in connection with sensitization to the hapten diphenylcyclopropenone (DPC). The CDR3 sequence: CAISGDSTDTQYF. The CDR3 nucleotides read TGTGCCATCAGCGGAGACTCCACAGATACGCAGTATTTT.